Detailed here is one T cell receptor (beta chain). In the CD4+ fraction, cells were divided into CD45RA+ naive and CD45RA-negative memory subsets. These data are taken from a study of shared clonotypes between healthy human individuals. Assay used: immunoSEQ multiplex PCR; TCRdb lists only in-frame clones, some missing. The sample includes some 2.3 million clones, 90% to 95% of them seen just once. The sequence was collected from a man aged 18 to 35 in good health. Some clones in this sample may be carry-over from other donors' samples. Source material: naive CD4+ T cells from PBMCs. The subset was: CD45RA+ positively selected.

DNA of the CDR3: TGTGCCAGCAGCGACCCGGGACTCGCTAGCACAGATACGCAGTATTTT. This sequence encodes CASSDPGLASTDTQYF. The chain links TRBV14 to TRBJ2-3; a possible D gene is TRBD2 (6 bases). Deletions cut 5 bases from V and 0 bases from J, with 15 bases between. Germline lookup yields CDR1 SGHDN and CDR2 FVKESK. The CDR3 has 16 amino acids.